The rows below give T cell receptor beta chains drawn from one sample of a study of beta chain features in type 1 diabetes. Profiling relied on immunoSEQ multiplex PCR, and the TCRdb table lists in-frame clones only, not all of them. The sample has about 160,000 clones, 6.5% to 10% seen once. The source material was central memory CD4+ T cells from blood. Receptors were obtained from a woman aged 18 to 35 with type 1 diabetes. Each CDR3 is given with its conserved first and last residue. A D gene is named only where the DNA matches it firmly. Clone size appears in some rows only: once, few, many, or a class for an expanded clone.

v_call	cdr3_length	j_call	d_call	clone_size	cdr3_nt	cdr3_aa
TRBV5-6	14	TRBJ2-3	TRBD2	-	TGTGCCAGCAGCCACCGGGACGGGGGGGGATCGCAGTATTTT	CASSHRDGGGSQYF
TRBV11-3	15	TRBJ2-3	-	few	TGTGCCAGCAGCGGACAGATCTCAAGCACAGATACGCAGTATTTT	CASSGQISSTDTQYF
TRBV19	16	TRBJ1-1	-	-	TGTGCCAGTAGTATAAGGAGACAGGTCATGAACACTGAAGCTTTCTTT	CASSIRRQVMNTEAFF
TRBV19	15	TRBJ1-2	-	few	TGTGCCAGTAGTACACGGCCCTATGGGAGCTATGGCTACACCTTC	CASSTRPYGSYGYTF
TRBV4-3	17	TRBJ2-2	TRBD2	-	TGCGCCAGCAGCCCGGGGGCGGGAGGCCGTTACACCGGGGAGCTGTTTTTT	CASSPGAGGRYTGELFF
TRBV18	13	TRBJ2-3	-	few	TGTGCCAGCTCACGGGGGGGCACAGATACGCAGTATTTT	CASSRGGTDTQYF
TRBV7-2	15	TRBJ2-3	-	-	TGTGCCAGCAGCTCCCCTACCGGAGCTGCCGGGGCGCAGTATTTT	CASSSPTGAAGAQYF
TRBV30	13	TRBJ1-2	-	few	TGTGCCTGGAGTTTGTCAGTTAACTATGGCTACACCTTC	CAWSLSVNYGYTF
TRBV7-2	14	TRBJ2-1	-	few	TGTGCCAGCAGCTTCTCCCCAGGGGCAGACGAGCAGTTCTTC	CASSFSPGADEQFF
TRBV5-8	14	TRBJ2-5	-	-	TGTGCCAGCAGCTTGGGACAGCTACAAGAGACCCAGTACTTC	CASSLGQLQETQYF
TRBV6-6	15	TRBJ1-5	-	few	TGTGCCAGCAGCTTCGCCGCGAGAGGTCCGGGGCCCCAGCATTTT	CASSFAARGPGPQHF
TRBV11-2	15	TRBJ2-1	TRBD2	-	TGTGCCAGCAGATCAAGCGGGACTAGAGACAATGAGCAGTTCTTC	CASRSSGTRDNEQFF
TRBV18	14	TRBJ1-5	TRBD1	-	TGTGCCAGCTCACCCGACAGGGGACGGCAGCCCCAGCATTTT	CASSPDRGRQPQHF
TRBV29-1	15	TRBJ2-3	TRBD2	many	TGCAGCGTTGCCGGGACTAGCGGGTCCCCAGATACGCAGTATTTT	CSVAGTSGSPDTQYF
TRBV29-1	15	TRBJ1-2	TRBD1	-	TGCAGCGTTGCGACAGGGGCGAACCCTAACTATGGCTACACCTTC	CSVATGANPNYGYTF
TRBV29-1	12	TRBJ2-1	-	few	TGCAGCGTTGTACGTCACAACAATGAGCAGTTCTTC	CSVVRHNNEQFF
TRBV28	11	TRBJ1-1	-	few	TGTGCCAGCAGTTTGGAGCAATCAGCTTTCTTT	CASSLEQSAFF
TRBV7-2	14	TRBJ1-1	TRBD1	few	TGTGCCAGCAGTCAGGACAGGAGTAACACTGAAGCTTTCTTT	CASSQDRSNTEAFF
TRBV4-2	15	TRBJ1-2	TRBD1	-	TGTGCCAGCAGCCAAAACCAACAGGGGTTACATGGCTACACCTTC	CASSQNQQGLHGYTF
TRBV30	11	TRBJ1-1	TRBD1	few	TGTGCCCGACAGGGGAACACTGAAGCTTTCTTT	CARQGNTEAFF
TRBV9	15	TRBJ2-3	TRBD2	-	TGTGCCAGCGGGACTAGCGGGAGCGTCACAGATACGCAGTATTTT	CASGTSGSVTDTQYF
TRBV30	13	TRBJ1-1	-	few	TGTGCCTGGAGTGTTAGAGCGGACACTGAAGCTTTCTTT	CAWSVRADTEAFF
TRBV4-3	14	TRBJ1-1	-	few	TGCGCCAGCAGCCAAGGGGGAGCAGTCGAAGAAGCTTTCTTT	CASSQGGAVEEAFF
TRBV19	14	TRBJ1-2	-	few	TGTGCCAGTAGTATAGGAGGCAGCAACTATGGCTACACCTTC	CASSIGGSNYGYTF
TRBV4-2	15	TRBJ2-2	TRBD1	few	TGTGCCAGCAGCCAGACAGGGGCGAACACCGGGGAGCTGTTTTTT	CASSQTGANTGELFF
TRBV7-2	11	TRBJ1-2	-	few	TGTGCCAGCAGCTTATTATTAGATTACACCTTC	CASSLLLDYTF
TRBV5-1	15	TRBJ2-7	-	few	TGCGCCAGCAGCCTGGGGGCCCTCCCAGGGATCGAGCAGTACTTC	CASSLGALPGIEQYF
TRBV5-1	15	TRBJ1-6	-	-	TGCGCCAGCAGCTTGGGTGGGGTGGAGGATTCACCCCTCCACTTT	CASSLGGVEDSPLHF
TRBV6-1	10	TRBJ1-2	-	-	TGTGCCAGCAGTCTCTATGGCTACACCTTC	CASSLYGYTF
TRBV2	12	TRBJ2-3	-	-	TGTGCCAGCAGCGGCCTAGCGGATACGCAGTATTTT	CASSGLADTQYF
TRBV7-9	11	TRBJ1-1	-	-	TGTGCCAGCGAGCACGGCACTGAAGCTTTCTTT	CASEHGTEAFF